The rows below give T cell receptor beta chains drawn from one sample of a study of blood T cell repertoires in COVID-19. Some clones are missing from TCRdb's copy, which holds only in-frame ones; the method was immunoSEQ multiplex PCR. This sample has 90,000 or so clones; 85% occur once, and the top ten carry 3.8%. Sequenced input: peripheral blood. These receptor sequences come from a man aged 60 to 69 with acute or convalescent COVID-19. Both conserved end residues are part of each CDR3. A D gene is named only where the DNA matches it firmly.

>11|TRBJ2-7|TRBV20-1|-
TGCAGTGCTGTACAGGGAAGGGAGCAGTACTTC
CSAVQGREQYF
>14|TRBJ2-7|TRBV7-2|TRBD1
TGTGCCAGCAGCTTAGGGGGACAGGGCTACGAGCAGTACTTC
CASSLGGQGYEQYF
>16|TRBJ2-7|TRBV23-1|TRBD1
TGCGCCAGCAATGACAGGGCGGAACCAAAAGCCTACGAGCAGTACTTC
CASNDRAEPKAYEQYF
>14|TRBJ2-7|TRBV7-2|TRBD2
TGTGCCAGCAGCCAGACTAGCGGGATCCACGAGCAGTACTTC
CASSQTSGIHEQYF
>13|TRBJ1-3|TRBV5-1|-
TGCGCCAGCAGCTTGGGACAAGGAAACACCATATATTTT
CASSLGQGNTIYF
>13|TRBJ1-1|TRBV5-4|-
TGTGCCAGCAGCTTGGGCGGGAACACTGAAGCTTTCTTT
CASSLGGNTEAFF
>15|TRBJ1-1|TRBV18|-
TGTGCCAGCTCACCCTTGGGGGCTTCGAACACTGAAGCTTTCTTT
CASSPLGASNTEAFF
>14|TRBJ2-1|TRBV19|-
TGTGCCAGTAGTATAAGAGGCAGATACAATGAGCAGTTCTTC
CASSIRGRYNEQFF
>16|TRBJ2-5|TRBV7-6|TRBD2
TGTGCCAGCAGCTCGCCGGCTAGCGGGGACCAAGAGACCCAGTACTTC
CASSSPASGDQETQYF
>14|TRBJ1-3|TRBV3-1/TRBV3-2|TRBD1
TGTGCCAGCAGCCAAAGGGGGCTTGGAAACACCATATATTTT
CASSQRGLGNTIYF
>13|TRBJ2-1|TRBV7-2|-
TGTGCCAGCAGCAAGACAGTATCCAATGAGCAGTTCTTC
CASSKTVSNEQFF
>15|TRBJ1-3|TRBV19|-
TGTGCCAGTAGTCGAGGACTGGGCTCTGGAAACACCATATATTTT
CASSRGLGSGNTIYF
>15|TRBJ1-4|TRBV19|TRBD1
TGTGCCAGTAGTATACCGGGACAGGGGGATGAAAAACTGTTTTTT
CASSIPGQGDEKLFF
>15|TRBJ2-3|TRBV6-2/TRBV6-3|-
TGTGCCAGCAGTTACTCGCTAGCAAGCCCAGATACGCAGTATTTT
CASSYSLASPDTQYF
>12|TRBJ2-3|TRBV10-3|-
TGTGCCATCAGTGTCCAGGCAGATACGCAGTATTTT
CAISVQADTQYF
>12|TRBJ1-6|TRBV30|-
TGTGCCTGGGACGAGAGTAATTCACCCCTCCACTTT
CAWDESNSPLHF